The 17 T cell receptor beta chains below come from one sample, sequenced in a study of cytomegalovirus exposure and HLA in healthy donors. With 60 Vbeta and 13 Jbeta primers, the PCR was carried out. Some clones are missing from TCRdb's copy, which holds only in-frame ones; the method was immunoSEQ multiplex PCR. The sample includes 200,000 to 250,000 clones, 70% to 90% of them seen just once. The specimen sequenced was PBMCs. The receptors come from a human donor in good health.

This clone was recorded only once. The rearrangement joins TRBV30 to TRBJ1-3; 7 bases fit TRBD1. Looked up from germline, CDR1 is GTSNPN and CDR2 is SVGIG (reference sequence). Unmatched junction bases numbered 5, after V lost 3 bases and J lost 0 bases. The CDR3 spans 15 residues. In DNA, the CDR3 is TGTGCCTGGAGCCCCGGGACAGCCTCTGGAAACACCATATATTTT. Its translation: CAWSPGTASGNTIYF.

The chain employs TRBV2 and TRBJ1-4, with 9 bases that match TRBD1. With V trimmed by 11 bases and J by 0 bases, 7 bases remained unmatched. The CDR3 runs 15 residues. Germline CDR1 reads SNHLY; CDR2 reads FYNNEI. The CDR3 sequence: CAGQGQGATNEKLFF. The CDR3 nucleotides are TGTGCCGGCCAGGGACAGGGTGCAACTAATGAAAAACTGTTTTTT.

V gene TRBV6-1 combines with J gene TRBJ1-2, with TRBD1 identical over 7 bases. V trimming: 5 bases; J trimming: 3 bases; junction bases outside the gene matches: 3. CDR1 is MNHNS, CDR2 SASEGT, per germline. The CDR3 length is 13 residues. The CDR3 protein is CASSLQGDYGYTF. Here the CDR3 DNA reads TGTGCCAGCAGTCTCCAGGGGGACTATGGCTACACCTTC.

V gene TRBV4-2 combines with J gene TRBJ2-1, with 9 bases identical to TRBD2. J was trimmed by 6 bases and V by 1 base; bases with no gene match: 4. There are 15 residues in the CDR3. Germline lookup yields CDR1 LGHNA and CDR2 YNFKEQ. CDR3: CASSQGLAGFNEQFF. Here the CDR3 DNA reads TGTGCCAGCAGCCAAGGGCTAGCGGGATTCAATGAGCAGTTCTTC.

The gene calls are TRBV18 and TRBJ2-1; TRBD1 agrees at 7 bases. Unmatched junction bases numbered 5, after V lost 4 bases and J lost 2 bases. The CDR3 covers 15 residues. CDR1 is KGHSH and CDR2 is LQKENI in the germline V gene. The CDR3 spells CASSQYGTAYNEQFF. The CDR3 bases are TGTGCCAGCTCACAATATGGGACAGCCTACAATGAGCAGTTCTTC.

The chain employs TRBV9 and TRBJ2-2, with 11 bases fitting TRBD2. The CDR3 has 14 residues. V shed 3 bases and J 5 bases; nucleotides not matched to a gene: 0. CDR1 and CDR2 (germline): SGDLS, YYNGEE. The CDR3 sequence is CASSASGRTGELFF. CDR3 in DNA: TGTGCCAGCAGCGCTAGCGGGAGGACCGGGGAGCTGTTTTTT.

This chain uses TRBV28 with TRBJ2-2; 14 nucleotides match TRBD2. After removal of 5 bases from V and 5 bases from J, the junction contained 7 bases not matched to a gene. This CDR3 region has 17 residues. CDR1 and CDR2 from the germline V gene are MDHEN and SYDVKM. The CDR3 DNA is TGTGCCAGCAGTGCGTCGGGACTAGCGGGAGCTACCGGGGAGCTGTTTTTT. This gives the protein CASSASGLAGATGELFF.

V is TRBV11-2 and J is TRBJ1-1, with D uncertain. Germline V CDR1 and CDR2: SGHAT, FQNNGV. This CDR3 is 13 amino acids long. V was cut by 0 bases and J by 4 bases, with 6 bases left in between. The CDR3 nucleotides are TGTGCCAGCAGCTTAGATATAGTCACTGAAGCTTTCTTT. Its protein product is CASSLDIVTEAFF.

The chain carries TRBV29-1 and TRBJ2-1; TRBD2 agrees at 7 bases. The CDR3 extends over 14 amino acids. Germline V lookup: CDR1 SQVTM, CDR2 ANQGSEA. J gave up 2 bases and V 4 bases, and 5 bases lay outside the gene matches. The DNA for the CDR3 is TGCAGCGTTGCGCGGGGGACTGCCTACAATGAGCAGTTCTTC. This translates into CSVARGTAYNEQFF.

The V and J genes are TRBV29-1 and TRBJ1-1; TRBD1 aligns across 9 bases. The CDR3 is made up of 12 amino acids. Germline V gene lookup returns CDR1 SQVTM and CDR2 ANQGSEA. V shed 7 bases, J shed 5 bases, and the junction held 5 bases outside the gene matches. CDR3 residues: CSAHRGQTEAFF. CDR3 DNA sequence: TGCAGCGCACACAGGGGGCAAACTGAAGCTTTCTTT.

The chain recombines TRBV28 with TRBJ2-1; D remains ambiguous. Germline loops: CDR1 MDHEN, CDR2 SYDVKM. The CDR3 is made up of 14 amino acids. V gave up 6 bases and J gave up 0 bases, with 9 bases separating them. In DNA, the CDR3 is TGTGCCAGCAGACCGAGCGCCTCCTACAATGAGCAGTTCTTC. Translation gives CASRPSASYNEQFF.

This rearrangement joins TRBV7-6 to TRBJ1-6; 7 positions match TRBD1. Germline V gene data show CDR1 as SGHVS and CDR2 as FNYEAQ. This CDR3 is built from 14 residues. The ends lost 3 bases at V and 7 bases at J; junction bases unmatched: 3. The DNA for the CDR3 is TGTGCCAGCAGCTTGGGACAGAAGAATTCACCCCTCCACTTT. Translated: CASSLGQKNSPLHF.

The chain has TRBV6-6 and TRBJ2-1, with TRBD2 matching 11 bases. The germline V gene encodes CDR1 MNHNY and CDR2 SVGAGI (reference sequence). V lost 0 bases, J lost 8 bases, and 3 bases stayed unmatched. The CDR3 has 15 residues. The CDR3 loop is CASSYSTSGNDEQFF. The DNA for the CDR3 is TGTGCCAGCAGTTACTCGACTAGCGGGAACGATGAGCAGTTCTTC.

V is TRBV5-1 and J is TRBJ1-2, with 7 bases lining up with TRBD1. V lost 0 bases to trimming and J lost 6 bases; unmatched junction nucleotides: 5. The germline V gene has CDR1 SGHRS and CDR2 YFSETQ. The CDR3 is made up of 14 amino acids. The DNA of the CDR3 is TGCGCCAGCAGCTTGGTATCTACAGGGGATGGCTACACCTTC. Translating gives CASSLVSTGDGYTF.

V usage is TRBV25-1 and J usage is TRBJ1-1; no clear D. Trimming took 8 bases from V and 0 from J, leaving 10 bases between them. The CDR3 length is 13 residues. The V gene's germline CDR1 is MGHDK and CDR2 SYGVNS. The CDR3 bases are TGTGCCAGCCAGGACTCTGTGAACACTGAAGCTTTCTTT. This encodes CASQDSVNTEAFF.

V usage is TRBV19 and J usage is TRBJ1-2; TRBD1 aligns across 8 bases. V shed 4 bases and J 2 bases; nucleotides not matched to a gene: 9. The CDR3 spans 16 residues. Per germline, CDR1 LNHDA and CDR2 SQIVND (reference sequence). The CDR3 here is CASSNPPTGVNYGYTF. The CDR3, as DNA: TGTGCCAGTAGTAACCCCCCGACAGGGGTCAACTATGGCTACACCTTC.

Comments on this clone: The junction shows a germline mismatch at one end, possibly a read error. The rearrangement links TRBV7-7 to TRBJ2-1; weak D call: TRBD2 (6 bases). This CDR3 region has 13 residues. The germline V gene has CDR1 SSHAT and CDR2 FNYEAQ (reference sequence). In DNA, the CDR3 is TGTGCTAGCAGCTTCCTTAGCGGCAATGAGCAGTTCTTC. This encodes CASSFLSGNEQFF.